This T cell receptor (beta chain) was recovered during a study of prognosis after radiotherapy for stage I lung cancer (dated by TCRdb to about 2021). Context from the whole study: Around 19 stage I NSCLC patients were enrolled in Nanjing, China, between early 2018 and January 2019. In fourteen patients the disease was a newly diagnosed primary stage I lung tumor, whereas 5 or 6 had oligometastatic NSCLC following surgical resection of the primary tumor. All patients were regarded as medically inoperable, because of comorbidities in over 10 patients and refusal of surgery in roughly 7 patients. The cohort was made up of about twelve men and roughly six women, with a median age of roughly 79 years and an age range of about 50 to 95 years. On tumor histology, approximately 12 patients had adenocarcinoma and several had squamous cell carcinoma. Image-guided IMRT or VMAT was used to deliver SBRT in 3 to 5 fractions at a biologically effective dose of at least 100 Gy. SBRT was not combined with any concurrent therapy in any patient. After SBRT, distant metastases developed in about 20% of the 19 patients at a median of about seven months, while the remaining 15 patients had no significant progression. Peripheral blood TCR beta repertoires were profiled in stage I NSCLC patients before and after stereotactic body radiotherapy, and the repertoires were related to distant failure. For each of the 20 or so patients, one blood sample was taken before SBRT and one after, so the study sequenced 38 samples in total. The research as a whole found: Unique TCR clone counts fell after SBRT (median approximately 9,900 before versus several thousand after; Wilcoxon paired P=0.011). Post-SBRT Shannon entropy and its change from baseline were lower in patients who developed distant metastases; baseline Shannon entropy was not associated with metastases. TRBV and TRBJ usage frequencies reportedly differed by metastasis status, in two V genes at baseline and in several V and two J genes after SBRT. All reported P values were unadjusted for multiple comparisons. No determination of tumor specificity was made for expanded TCR clones. The study was limited by its small cohort and short follow-up, and the findings require independent validation.

Turning to this clonotype: The antigen it recognizes is unknown. Within one base of it there is no much larger clone, and no base qualities were kept.

The TCR beta CDR3 region was amplified from genomic DNA by two rounds of multiplex PCR. The first PCR round used primers specific to each TRBV and TRBJ gene, and the primer sequences were filed in Chinese patent CN105087789A. Universal primers were used in the second round of PCR. The Roche High Pure PCR Template Preparation Kit was used to extract genomic DNA from frozen PBMCs. An Illumina HiSeq 3000 was used to sequence the libraries paired-end with 151 bp reads. In the paper's pipeline: Raw reads lacking the multiplex PCR primer sequences were removed with CutAdapt. High-quality paired reads were merged into contigs with PEAR. By aligning each contig to reference sequences, MiXCR assigned the TRB V, D and J gene segments to that contig. CDR3 sequences were clustered by base quality and sequence similarity to remove sequencing errors. Shannon entropy normalized by the natural log of productive TCR sequence number was used as the measure of diversity. One minus Shannon entropy divided by the natural log of the number of unique clonotypes was used as the definition of clonality. Using the Youden index from ROC curves, the researchers picked the repertoire-metric cut-offs for progression-free survival, and all analyses were carried out in R 3.5.3. The public reads were reanalyzed by TCRdb: fastp trimming at Q25, MiXCR alignment, in-frame beta chains only. Each entry merges the rows of one CDR3 protein and shows their most common DNA and genes. The V and J calls here are based on TCRdb, not the publication. Recorded for this sample are about 22,000 distinct CDR3 sequences; around 37% of them occurred a single time. Of the sample, approximately 50% is held by the ten largest clones.

No patient had a history of other malignancies or prior chemotherapy or radiotherapy, and all had node-negative disease on CT and PET/CT. Six milliliters of peripheral venous blood were drawn into EDTA tubes at each of two time points. PBMCs were isolated by Ficoll-Paque Plus density-gradient centrifugation. Right after collection, samples were kept at -80 degrees C until analysis. Based on the germline V gene, the CDR1 and CDR2 sequences are SGHRS and YFSETQ. CDR3 length: 15 amino acids, cysteine to phenylalanine. Solely the CDR3 DNA is kept, with 45 bases framed from the first base. Here V drops 3 bases and J drops 0 bases, and the junction holds 4 bases not matched to any gene.

Here the sequenced sample was PBMCs, taken before or after stereotactic body radiation therapy (not recorded which). The sequence came from a donor over 45 with non-small cell lung cancer. The receptor chain draws on TRBV5-1 and TRBJ2-3; 7 of the junction bases match TRBD1. The nucleotide sequence is TGCGCCAGCAGCTATGGGACAGCTAGCACAGATACGCAGTATTTT. Its translation is CASSYGTASTDTQYF.